This TCR beta chain was retrieved from a study of identical twins. In its sample, this clonotype was seen many times. What it recognizes is unknown. TCRdb reanalysed the 5' RACE reads using MiXCR and keeps one entry per CDR3 protein. The data contain 690,000 or so distinct CDR3 sequences, more than 6.5% of them singletons. Broader study findings: The study found that models underestimated out-of-frame TCR alpha sharing in monozygotic twins.

These data were also reused for a study on yellow fever vaccine responses in identical twins.

Sequencing used PBMCs. The TCR sequence derives from a woman under 30 in good health.

CDR3 nucleotides: TGCGCCAGCAGCCAAGAAGTCGCCCTACCTGGGACTGAAGCTTTCTTT. Protein product: CASSQEVALPGTEAFF. This rearrangement joins TRBV4-3 to TRBJ1-1; no clear D. The V and J ends lost 0 bases and 5 bases respectively, with 16 bases between them. Germline V lookup: CDR1 LGHNA, CDR2 YSLEER. This CDR3 contains 16 residues.